This T cell receptor (beta chain) is from a study of shared clonotypes between healthy human individuals. The ends lost 4 bases at V and 5 bases at J; junction bases unmatched: 6. The germline V gene encodes CDR1 SGHNT and CDR2 YYREEE (reference sequence). This CDR3 region has 14 residues. Sequencing used immunoSEQ multiplex PCR; TCRdb keeps in-frame clones, though not all of them. The table has more than 1 million clones, approximately 80% seen once. Source material: memory CD4+ T cells from PBMCs. Subset noted: CD45RA-negative fraction. The chain is built from TRBV5-4 and TRBJ1-2; the match to TRBD1 covers 9 bases. The clonotype comes from a man between 18 and 35 years old in good health. Some clones in this sample may be carry-over from other donors' samples. The DNA for the CDR3 is TGTGCCAGCAGCCCGCGGGACAGGGTGTATGGCTACACCTTC. Encoded protein: CASSPRDRVYGYTF. The full variable domain, its missing parts supplied by reference TRBV5-4 and TRBJ1-2, is ETGVTQSPTHLIKTRGQQVTLRCSSQSGHNTVSWYQQALGQGPQFIFQYYREEENGRGNFPPRFSGLQFPNYSSELNVNALELDDSALYLCASSPRDRVYGYTFGSGTRLTVV.